This TCR beta chain derives from a study of shared clonotypes between healthy human individuals. Points on this clone: Its target is not known.

Overall study findings and caveats: Owing to a small donor count, the genetic and exposure-history diversity represented was limited. Among non-shared clonotypes, generation probabilities were lower than among those shared by all four donors. Between several donors, naive CD4 clonotypes were shared at a level of roughly 5.5%.

V lost 0 bases, J lost 5 bases, and 14 bases lay in between. The CDR3 is made up of 15 amino acids. Germline CDR1 reads SGHRS; CDR2 reads YFSETQ. Sequencing used immunoSEQ multiplex PCR; TCRdb keeps in-frame clones, though not all of them. The sample includes over 1.4 million clones, 95% to 97% of them seen just once. The sequencing sample was made of naive CD4+ T cells sorted from blood. Subset reported: CD45RA+ positively selected. The sequence was collected from a man in his thirties or forties in good health. The chain recombines TRBV5-1 with TRBJ2-5; D is uncertain. The CDR3 bases are TGCGCCAGCAGCTTGGAAGTTGGGCCCCCGGAGACCCAGTACTTC. Translated: CASSLEVGPPETQYF.